This T cell receptor beta chain comes out of a study of cytomegalovirus exposure and HLA in healthy donors (dated by TCRdb to between 2016 and 2019). Regarding the research as a whole: An earlier analysis of a few hundred of the donors reported under 300 Gb of sequence data and 117 million unique TCR beta sequences obtained from about 179 million T cells. Typing coverage differed by locus: A, B, C, DRB1 and DQB1 were typed in roughly 620-640 donors, DQA1 in about 550, DPA1 in 600 to 610, and DPB1 in 400 to 480. The study profiled the T cell repertoires of under 700 subjects by immunosequencing and related them to cytomegalovirus serostatus. The study aimed to test whether cataloging public T cell receptors could reveal signatures of past pathogen exposure. Both class I and class II loci were covered by HLA typing, at four-digit resolution. High-throughput TCR immunosequencing, statistical association of individual TCRs with disease status, and machine learning were combined to predict cytomegalovirus infection status. Every discovery cohort repertoire had been produced on one sequencing platform. Among a few hundred genotyped donors of the cohort, an average of 235,054 unique TCR beta nucleotide sequences were sequenced per donor, around 18% of them non-productive. Roughly 300 gigabases of sequencing data and approximately 92 million unique TCR sequences made up an early release that covered several hundred HLA-typed donors. Donor age, sex, ethnicity and CMV serostatus were compiled together with the repertoire data. An earlier analysis of several hundred of the donors applied high-throughput TCR beta sequencing to assess whether each TCR beta V gene segment acted as functional or pseudogenic. Genome-wide SNP genotypes for about 65% of the roughly 700 donors were used in a later genetic analysis, which treated that subset as a discovery cohort. Besides the first cohort of under 700 subjects, a separate validation cohort made up of roughly 130 different subjects was used. To study patterns of TCR occurrence, a later analysis re-analyzed previously published TCR beta repertoires from around 660 donors and added high-resolution HLA genotyping. A handful of DR-DQ haplotypes were handled as single units for association and clustering because linkage in the cohort was strong. The genetic ancestry cluster associated with self-reported Caucasian donors included about 84% of the roughly 380 genotyped donors. Rather than drawing on any new phenotypic data, the later analysis identified candidate immune exposures from TCR beta sequences and the way those sequences occurred across donors.

As for this clone: Its specific antigen is unknown. Base qualities are not recorded, but no much larger clone differs from it by a single base.

Library preparation employed the immunoSEQ multiplex PCR assay. A mixture of 60 forward primers for TCR Vbeta segments and 13 reverse primers for TCR Jbeta segments was used in the multiplex PCR. A multiplex PCR assay on genomic DNA amplified the CDR3 region of rearranged TCR beta genes. On the Illumina HiSeq System, the amplified TCR beta libraries were sequenced as 87-base-pair reads. Per the authors' processing: A later analysis tallied 75 million to 95 million unique TCR beta chains across the 700 or so repertoires, and about 12 million of those chains were shared by two or more donors. Raw reads were error-corrected and collapsed into unique sequences with a nearest-neighbor algorithm that merged closely related sequences to remove PCR and sequencing errors. Alignment of CDR3 sequences to IMGT reference sequences was used to assign V, D and J gene segments. Each retained sequence needed at least a six-nucleotide match to both a V gene segment and a J gene segment. A rearrangement was called productive if the CDR3 had no stop codons and remained in frame with V and J, and every other rearrangement was called non-productive. Following IMGT convention, CDR3 was defined as the stretch from the second conserved V-encoded cysteine to the conserved J-encoded phenylalanine. In an earlier analysis of roughly 610 of the donors, sequences lacking an unambiguous match to a single V gene segment were excluded. In an earlier analysis of a few hundred of the donors, a V segment was called functional when productive rearrangements were above 56.7%, and segregating when the standard deviation between donors exceeded 5%. A statistical classification framework was built to diagnose cytomegalovirus status from the catalog of TCR beta chain sequences. V and J gene assignment, in a later analysis, came from comparing TCR nucleotide sequences with IMGT/GENE-DB human TR gene sequences. The TCRdist pipeline was used in a later analysis to assign CDR3 sequences and most-parsimonious VDJ recombination scenarios. In a later analysis, each TCR beta chain was defined by its CDR3 amino acid sequence together with its V-gene family, and reads lacking a unique V-gene family were excluded. In a later analysis, nearly 600 highly shared, low-generation-probability nucleotide sequences were removed to address suspected cross-contamination and a sequencing artifact. For each public chain, a later analysis derived a clonal expansion index from normalized ranks of inferred template counts within each repertoire. In a later analysis, generation probabilities were computed using a VDJ recombination model fitted to out-of-frame rearrangements, and the results were checked against IGoR. A later analysis scored TCR-TCR, TCR-HLA and TCR-CMV co-occurrence with hypergeometric tests, applying a repertoire-size bias correction to TCR pairs. In a later analysis, false discovery rates were estimated by permuting HLA or CMV assignments 20 times. In a later analysis, co-occurring TCRs were grouped with DBSCAN, and TCRdist sequence similarity was added when clustering was performed within HLA-allele-positive subsets. Repertoires with fewer than 30,000 or more than 120,000 public chains were left out of co-occurrence clustering, as were about 5 repertoires with anomalous nucleotide sharing. TCRdb took over this immuneACCESS table, retaining in-frame rearrangements with V and J assigned. Such tables are incomplete; in checked studies, under half of the missing clones stem from an unresolved V gene, and the remainder is unexplained. V and J calls and clone size are as listed in that table; D and trimming were resolved from the DNA. The sample yields 150,000 to 200,000 clones; around 78% were counted once. The ten biggest clones cover approximately 2.1% of the sample.

The cohort was made up of about 610 healthy bone marrow donors. At the time of sampling, every cohort member was nominally healthy, though immune exposures that went unrecorded were likely present. The donor tested CMV seronegative, placing the donor among the roughly 340 seronegative members of the cohort. Every donor gave a peripheral blood sample, and the peripheral blood mononuclear cells from that sample were used for TCR beta sequencing. The Qiagen DNeasy Blood Extraction Kit was used to extract genomic DNA from the blood cell samples. From the cysteine up to the phenylalanine, the CDR3 has a length of 14 residues. Kept here is only the CDR3 DNA, which spans 42 bases and is read in frame from base 1. In the germline V gene, CDR1 corresponds to SGHRS and CDR2 to YFSETQ. V is cut back by 2 bases and J by 5 bases, with 4 bases in the junction unmatched. General findings and caveats noted by the study authors: Most TCR sequences were seen in very few donors, while some public TCRs were found in many individuals. V-gene and J-gene trimming of TCR beta chains was associated with a missense DCLRE1C variant in a later genetic analysis, and the association was replicated in an independent cohort. Specific HLA alleles were associated with 16,951 TCR beta sequences at a false discovery rate of 0.05 in a later analysis. Correlated functional status among segregating V segments might reflect linkage disequilibrium, but an unknown experimental factor could not be ruled out. When HLA alleles, especially DR and DQ, strongly co-occurred, attributing TCR associations to individual alleles was difficult. The study gave a list of 150 to 200 TCR beta chains associated with cytomegalovirus. In a later analysis, HLA-associated TCR beta chains were found to be more clonally expanded and to have lower generation probabilities than equally common non-associated chains. A later analysis reported that several top co-occurrence clusters appeared linked to parvovirus B19, influenza, CMV and Epstein-Barr virus. The earlier analysis of nearly 600 of the donors excluded 15 to 20 rarely observed V segments, including chromosome 9 orphons, because counts were too low. A cluster of highly shared sequence variants was judged likely to be a technical artifact of the sequencing pipeline. The authors suggested that the approach could potentially be generalized to other disease states and immunological phenotypes. In a later analysis, TCR association rates were found to vary across HLA loci, with the most associated TCRs seen for DRB1 alleles and the fewest for HLA-C alleles. Broadly in line with IMGT annotations, most TCR beta V segments showed up in productive rearrangements about 87% or about 30% of the time in an earlier analysis of some 590 of the donors. Roughly uniform sequencing depth across donors was assumed in presence/absence analyses, although this assumption may not hold. In vitro tests confirmed that three of the cytomegalovirus-associated TCR beta chains recognize cytomegalovirus antigens. In a later genetic analysis, fewer N-insertions in productive TCRs were reported among donors in an Asian-associated ancestry cluster than the roughly 710-donor mean. The classifier was reported to diagnose cytomegalovirus status with high specificity and sensitivity in both the original and validation cohorts. According to a later analysis, most CMV-associated TCR beta chains appeared to be HLA-restricted, and the HLA associations seemed to be driven largely by CMV exposure. Some IMGT-functional V segments, including TRBV6-2 and TRBV6-3, could not be told apart with the 87-base-pair reads, so those segments were excluded. This cohort had only TCR beta chains sequenced, and the lack of alpha or paired-chain data limited which features could be detected. For the cohort, immune exposure information was limited to CMV serostatus. A further reported finding was that TCR beta sequences accurately predicted the HLA-A and HLA-B alleles for most subjects in the first cohort. Because HLA typing was unavailable for some donors at each locus, only the typed subset was used in association tests.

Specimen: PBMCs. Here the chain combines TRBV5-1 and TRBJ2-3, with 8 bases in between that match TRBD1. This receptor was obtained from a man aged 25 to 40 in good health and CMV-seronegative. The DNA is as follows: TGCGCCAGCAGCTTCCGCGACAGGGGAGATACGCAGTATTTT. Protein translation: CASSFRDRGDTQYF.